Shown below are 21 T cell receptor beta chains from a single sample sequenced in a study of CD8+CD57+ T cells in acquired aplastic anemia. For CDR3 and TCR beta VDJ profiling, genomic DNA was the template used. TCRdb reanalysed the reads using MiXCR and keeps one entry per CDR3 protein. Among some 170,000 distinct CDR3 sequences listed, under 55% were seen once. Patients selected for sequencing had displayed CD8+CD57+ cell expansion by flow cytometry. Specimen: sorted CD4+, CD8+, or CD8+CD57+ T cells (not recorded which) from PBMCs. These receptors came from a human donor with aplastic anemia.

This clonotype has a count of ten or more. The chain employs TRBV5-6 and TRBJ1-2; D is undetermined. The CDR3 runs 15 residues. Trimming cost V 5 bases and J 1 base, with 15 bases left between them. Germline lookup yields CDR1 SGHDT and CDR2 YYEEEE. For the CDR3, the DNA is TGTGCCAGCAGGGAGGAAGCCAGCAATAACTATGGCTACACCTTC. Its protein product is CASREEASNNYGYTF.

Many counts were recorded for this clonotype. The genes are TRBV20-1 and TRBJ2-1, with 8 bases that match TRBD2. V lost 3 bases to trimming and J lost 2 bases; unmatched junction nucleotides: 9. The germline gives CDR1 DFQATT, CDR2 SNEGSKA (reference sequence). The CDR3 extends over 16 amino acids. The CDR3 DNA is TGCAGTGCTAGTTCCCCCGGGACTAGTCCCTACAATGAGCAGTTCTTC. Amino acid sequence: CSASSPGTSPYNEQFF.

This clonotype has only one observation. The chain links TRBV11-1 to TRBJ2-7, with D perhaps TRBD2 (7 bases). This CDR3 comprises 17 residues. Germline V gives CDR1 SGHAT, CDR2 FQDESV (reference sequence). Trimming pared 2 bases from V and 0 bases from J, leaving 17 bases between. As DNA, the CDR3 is TGTGCCAGCAGCTTATCCTCGGGGGGCGGCTCCTCCTACGAGCAGTACTTC. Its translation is CASSLSSGGGSSYEQYF.

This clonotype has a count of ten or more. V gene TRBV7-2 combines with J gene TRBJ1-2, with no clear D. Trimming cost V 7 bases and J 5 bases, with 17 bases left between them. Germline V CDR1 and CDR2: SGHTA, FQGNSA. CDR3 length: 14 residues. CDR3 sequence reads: CASTKTRVDYGYTF. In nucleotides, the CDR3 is TGTGCCAGCACAAAAACCCGGGTGGATTATGGCTACACCTTC.

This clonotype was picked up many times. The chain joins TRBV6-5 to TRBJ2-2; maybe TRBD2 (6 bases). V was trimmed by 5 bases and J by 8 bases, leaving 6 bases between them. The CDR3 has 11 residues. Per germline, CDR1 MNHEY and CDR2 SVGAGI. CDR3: CASSLAGELFF. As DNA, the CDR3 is TGTGCCAGCAGTCTAGCGGGGGAGCTGTTTTTT.

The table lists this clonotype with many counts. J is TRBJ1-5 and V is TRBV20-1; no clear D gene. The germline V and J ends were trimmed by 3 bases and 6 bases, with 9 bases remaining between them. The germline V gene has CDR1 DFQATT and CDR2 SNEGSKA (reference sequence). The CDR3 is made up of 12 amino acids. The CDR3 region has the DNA TGCAGTGCTAGTCCAGCAGGTCAGCCCCAGCATTTT. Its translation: CSASPAGQPQHF.

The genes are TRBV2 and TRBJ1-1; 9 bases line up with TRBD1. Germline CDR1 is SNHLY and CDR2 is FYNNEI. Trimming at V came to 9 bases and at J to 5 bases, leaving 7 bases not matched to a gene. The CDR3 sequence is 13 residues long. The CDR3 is CASDTGGGTEAFF. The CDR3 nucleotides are TGTGCCAGTGATACAGGGGGCGGGACTGAAGCTTTCTTT.

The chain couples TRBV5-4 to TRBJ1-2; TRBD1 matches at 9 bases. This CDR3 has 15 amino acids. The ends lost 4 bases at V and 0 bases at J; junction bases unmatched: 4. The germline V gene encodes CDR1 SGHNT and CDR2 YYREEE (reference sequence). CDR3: CASSPRQGANYGYTF. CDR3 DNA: TGTGCCAGCAGCCCGAGACAGGGGGCTAACTATGGCTACACCTTC. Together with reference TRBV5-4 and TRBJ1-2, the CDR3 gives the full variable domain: ETGVTQSPTHLIKTRGQQVTLRCSSQSGHNTVSWYQQALGQGPQFIFQYYREEENGRGNFPPRFSGLQFPNYSSELNVNALELDDSALYLCASSPRQGANYGYTFGSGTRLTVV.

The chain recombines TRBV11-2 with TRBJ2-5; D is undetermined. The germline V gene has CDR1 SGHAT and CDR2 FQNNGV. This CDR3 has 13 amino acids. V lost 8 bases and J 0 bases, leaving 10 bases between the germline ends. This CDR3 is CASLSGDQETQYF. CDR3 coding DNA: TGTGCCAGCCTCAGTGGGGACCAAGAGACCCAGTACTTC.

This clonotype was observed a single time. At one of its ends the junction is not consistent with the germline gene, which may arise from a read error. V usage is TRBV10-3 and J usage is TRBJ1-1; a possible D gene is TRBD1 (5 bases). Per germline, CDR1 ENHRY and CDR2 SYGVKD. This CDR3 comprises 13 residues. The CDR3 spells CASSYRQRTEAFF. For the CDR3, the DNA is TGTGCCAGCAGTTACCGACAGAGGACTGAAGCTTTCTTT.

CDR3 sequence (DNA): TGTGCCATCAGTATACCGGGACAGGAGAACTACGAGCAGTACTTC. Its translation: CAISIPGQENYEQYF. The rearrangement uses TRBV10-3 and TRBJ2-7; 8 positions agree with TRBD1. Germline V lookup: CDR1 ENHRY, CDR2 SYGVKD. V dropped 5 bases and J dropped 3; count of bases not matched to a gene: 9. The CDR3 length is 15 residues.

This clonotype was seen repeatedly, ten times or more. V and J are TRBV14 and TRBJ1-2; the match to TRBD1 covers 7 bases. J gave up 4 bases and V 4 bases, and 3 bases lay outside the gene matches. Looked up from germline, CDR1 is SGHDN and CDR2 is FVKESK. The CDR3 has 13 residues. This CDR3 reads CASSRQGVYGYTF. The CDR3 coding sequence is TGTGCCAGCAGCCGACAGGGCGTCTATGGCTACACCTTC.

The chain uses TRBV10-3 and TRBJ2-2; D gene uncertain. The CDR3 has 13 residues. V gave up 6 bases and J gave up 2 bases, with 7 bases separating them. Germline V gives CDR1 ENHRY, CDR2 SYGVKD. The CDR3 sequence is CAIRYTNTGELFF. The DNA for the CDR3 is TGTGCCATCAGATACACCAACACCGGGGAGCTGTTTTTT.

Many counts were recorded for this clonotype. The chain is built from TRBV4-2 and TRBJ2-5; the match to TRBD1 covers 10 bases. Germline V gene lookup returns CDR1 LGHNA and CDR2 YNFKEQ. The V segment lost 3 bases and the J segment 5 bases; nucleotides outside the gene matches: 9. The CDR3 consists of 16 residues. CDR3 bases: TGTGCCAGCAGCCAGAACCCGACAGGGGGCAGGGAGACCCAGTACTTC. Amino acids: CASSQNPTGGRETQYF.

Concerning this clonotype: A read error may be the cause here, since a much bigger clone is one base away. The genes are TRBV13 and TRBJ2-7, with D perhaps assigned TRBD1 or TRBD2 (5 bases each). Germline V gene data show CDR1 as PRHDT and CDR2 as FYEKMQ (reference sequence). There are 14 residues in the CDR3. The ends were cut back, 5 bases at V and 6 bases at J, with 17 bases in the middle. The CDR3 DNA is TGTGCCAGCAGCCTCCCAGGAGAGGGGCCCGAGCAGTACTTC. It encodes CASSLPGEGPEQYF.

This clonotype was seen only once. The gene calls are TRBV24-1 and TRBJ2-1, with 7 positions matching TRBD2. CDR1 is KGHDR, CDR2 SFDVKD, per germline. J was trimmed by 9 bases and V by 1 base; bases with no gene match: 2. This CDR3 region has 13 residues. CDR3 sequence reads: CATSDLASGEQFF. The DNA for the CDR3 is TGTGCCACCAGTGATTTAGCTAGCGGTGAGCAGTTCTTC.

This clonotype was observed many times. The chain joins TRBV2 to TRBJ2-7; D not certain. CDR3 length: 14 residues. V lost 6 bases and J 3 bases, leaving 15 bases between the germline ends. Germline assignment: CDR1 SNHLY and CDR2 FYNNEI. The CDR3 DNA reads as TGTGCCAGCAGATCGGGCGGAGAGTTCTACGAGCAGTACTTC. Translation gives CASRSGGEFYEQYF.

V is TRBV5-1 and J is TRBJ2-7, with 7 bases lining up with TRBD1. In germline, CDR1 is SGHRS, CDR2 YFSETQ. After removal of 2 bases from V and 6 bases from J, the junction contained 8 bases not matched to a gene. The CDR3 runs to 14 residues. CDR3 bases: TGCGCCAGCAGCTTCGGGACAGCGAACACCGAGCAGTACTTC. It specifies CASSFGTANTEQYF.

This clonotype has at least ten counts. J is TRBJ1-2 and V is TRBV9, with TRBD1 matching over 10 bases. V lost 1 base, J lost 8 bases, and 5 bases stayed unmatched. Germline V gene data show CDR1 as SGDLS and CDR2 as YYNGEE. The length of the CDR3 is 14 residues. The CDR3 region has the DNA TGTGCCAGCAGCGTACTGGGGACAGGGGAAGGCTACACCTTC. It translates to CASSVLGTGEGYTF.

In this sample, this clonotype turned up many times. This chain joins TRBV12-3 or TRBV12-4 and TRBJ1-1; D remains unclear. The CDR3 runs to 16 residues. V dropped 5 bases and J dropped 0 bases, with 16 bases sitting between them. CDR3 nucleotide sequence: TGTGCCAGCAGTCCCCCTGGGTGGGGAATGAACACTGAAGCTTTCTTT. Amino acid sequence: CASSPPGWGMNTEAFF.

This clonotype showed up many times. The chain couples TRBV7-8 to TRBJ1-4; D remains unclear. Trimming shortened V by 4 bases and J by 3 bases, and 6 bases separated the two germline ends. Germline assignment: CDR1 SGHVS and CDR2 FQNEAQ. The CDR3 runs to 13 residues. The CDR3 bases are TGTGCCAGCAGCTCCCGGGCTAATGAAAAACTGTTTTTT. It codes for CASSSRANEKLFF.